The rows below give T cell receptor beta chains drawn from one sample of a study of regulatory T cells in long-lasting Graves disease. TCRdb recomputed calls from the multiplex PCR reads with MiXCR, one row per CDR3 protein. The sample shows hundreds of thousands of distinct CDR3 sequences, around 11% of them seen only once. The sample also formed part of further work on T cells in Graves' hyperthyroidism and ophthalmopathy.

The sample consisted of peripheral blood mononuclear cells (PBMCs), taken at new diagnosis, from a patient treated with antithyroid drugs. The receptors originated from a woman aged 30 to 39 with Graves disease. The CDR3 runs from the conserved cysteine through the conserved F or W. The D gene is left open where the match is weak. Size values are once, few and many counts, or a class for expanded clones, and some rows have none.

cdr3_aa cdr3_nt j_call clone_size d_call v_call
CASRARTSGLVGNTQYF TGTGCCAGCAGGGCGAGAACTAGCGGACTGGTCGGAAATACGCAGTATTTT TRBJ2-3 NA TRBD2 TRBV12-3/TRBV12-4
CAWSGGQGLETQYF TGTGCCTGGAGTGGGGGACAGGGACTGGAGACCCAGTACTTC TRBJ2-5 NA TRBD1 TRBV30
CASSYGYRGLGEQYF TGTGCCAGCAGTTACGGTTACAGGGGGCTTGGAGAGCAGTACTTC TRBJ2-7 NA TRBD1 TRBV6-5
CATSDLDRAQSTDTQYF TGTGCCACCAGTGACCTCGACAGGGCCCAGAGCACAGATACGCAGTATTTT TRBJ2-3 many TRBD1 TRBV24-1
CSAIPGGYTQALFF TGCAGTGCCATCCCGGGGGGCTATACCCAAGCACTGTTTTTT TRBJ1-4 few NA TRBV20-1
CASSSDPTGSDEQFF TGCGCCAGCAGCTCCGACCCTACAGGGTCGGATGAGCAGTTCTTC TRBJ2-1 many NA TRBV5-1
CASSLYPTSGREDEQFF TGTGCCAGCAGTTTATACCCCACTAGCGGGAGGGAGGATGAGCAGTTCTTC TRBJ2-1 few TRBD2 TRBV9
CASSLQGPHEQYF TGCGCCAGCAGCTTGCAGGGGCCCCACGAGCAGTACTTC TRBJ2-7 many NA TRBV5-1
CASSPICTRDGYEQYF TGCGCCAGCAGCCCGATCTGTACCAGGGACGGCTACGAGCAGTACTTC TRBJ2-7 many NA TRBV7-8
CASNSGVGYGYTF TGTGCCTCCAACTCGGGGGTTGGGTATGGCTACACCTTC TRBJ1-2 many NA TRBV30
CARPRHNTPKNIQYF TGTGCCCGACCCCGACACAACACCCCCAAAAACATTCAGTACTTC TRBJ2-4 few NA TRBV27
CASSIDSRGIYSNQPQHF TGTGCCAGTAGTATAGATAGCAGGGGGATTTATAGCAATCAGCCCCAGCATTTT TRBJ1-5 many TRBD1 TRBV19
CASSSGGGGSLYGYTF TGTGCCAGCAGCAGTGGAGGAGGGGGCTCCCTATATGGCTACACCTTC TRBJ1-2 many TRBD1 TRBV6-2/TRBV6-3
CASSLGGLAAYNEQFF TGTGCCAGCAGCTTAGGCGGACTAGCGGCCTACAATGAGCAGTTCTTC TRBJ2-1 many TRBD2 TRBV11-3
CASSKVATNEKLFF TGTGCCAGCAGTAAAGTTGCAACTAATGAAAAACTGTTTTTT TRBJ1-4 many NA TRBV6-1
CASSQGSPSGRALYNEQFF TGTGCCAGCAGCCAAGGATCGCCTAGCGGGAGGGCGCTATACAATGAGCAGTTCTTC TRBJ2-1 many TRBD2 TRBV3-1
CASSLLGGAGKNIQYF TGTGCCAGCAGTTTATTAGGGGGGGCCGGTAAAAACATTCAGTACTTC TRBJ2-4 many NA TRBV27
CASRRQVAGEYEQYF TGTGCCAGCAGACGACAGGTGGCAGGGGAGTACGAGCAGTACTTC TRBJ2-7 many NA TRBV2
CASSQGQSFFYEQYF TGCGCCAGCAGCCAAGGACAGAGCTTCTTCTACGAGCAGTACTTC TRBJ2-7 NA NA TRBV4-3
CATSLGTTEAFF TGTGCCACCTCCCTGGGGACCACTGAAGCTTTCTTT TRBJ1-1 few NA TRBV11-3
CASSEGALVLTF TGTGCCAGCAGTGAAGGGGCTCTTGTCCTGACTTTC TRBJ2-6 many NA TRBV2
CSAIRSNRAGEQYF TGCAGTGCTATCCGCTCAAACAGGGCGGGCGAGCAGTACTTC TRBJ2-7 many NA TRBV20-1
CASSLGGLAFYNEQFF TGTGCCAGCAGCTTAGGGGGACTAGCTTTTTACAATGAGCAGTTCTTC TRBJ2-1 NA TRBD2 TRBV7-9
CASSFTGRYNEQFF TGTGCCAGCAGCTTTACGGGCCGCTACAATGAGCAGTTCTTC TRBJ2-1 NA NA TRBV7-9
CSATPRDLNEKLFF TGCAGTGCGACACCCCGGGACCTAAATGAAAAACTGTTTTTT TRBJ1-4 many NA TRBV20-1
CASSTDRGFYEQYF TGTGCCAGCAGCACCGACAGGGGATTCTACGAGCAGTACTTC TRBJ2-7 few TRBD1 TRBV7-3
CASSWAGTAYPYEQYF TGTGCCAGCAGCTGGGCCGGGACAGCTTACCCCTACGAGCAGTACTTC TRBJ2-7 many TRBD1 TRBV7-8
CASSQLPSRTLSMYF TGTGCCAGCAGTCAGTTACCCTCCCGGACTCTCTCTATGTACTTC TRBJ2-7 many NA TRBV28
CASSPWGVGSGANVLTF TGTGCCAGCAGCCCGTGGGGGGTGGGCTCTGGGGCCAACGTCCTGACTTTC TRBJ2-6 NA NA TRBV11-2
CASSLGLPPEKLFF TGTGCCAGCAGTTTGGGCCTGCCACCCGAAAAACTGTTTTTT TRBJ1-4 many NA TRBV27
CASSLLSSWKTNEKLFF TGTGCCAGCAGTTTATTAAGCTCGTGGAAGACTAATGAAAAACTGTTTTTT TRBJ1-4 NA NA TRBV28
CASSAARGTDTQYF TGTGCCAGCAGTGCGGCCCGTGGGACAGATACGCAGTATTTT TRBJ2-3 few NA TRBV12-3/TRBV12-4
CATSDTLGQGAVISF TGTGCCACCAGTGATACGTTAGGACAGGGGGCGGTCATCTCCTTC TRBJ2-1 many TRBD1 TRBV24-1
CASSQGGDYSYNEQFF TGTGCCAGCAGCCAAGGGGGGGATTACTCCTACAATGAGCAGTTCTTC TRBJ2-1 NA NA TRBV4-2
CSARPPDGTDTQYF TGCAGTGCTCGGCCCCCGGATGGAACAGATACGCAGTATTTT TRBJ2-3 few NA TRBV20-1
CASSVTGRTEAFF TGTGCCAGCAGCGTTACAGGGCGCACTGAAGCTTTCTTT TRBJ1-1 many NA TRBV28
CSARGYRRNTEAFF TGCAGTGCTAGAGGTTACAGGCGGAACACTGAAGCTTTCTTT TRBJ1-1 many NA TRBV20-1
CASIQTIGHSSTGELFF TGTGCCAGCATTCAAACAATAGGGCATAGTAGCACCGGGGAGCTGTTTTTT TRBJ2-2 NA NA TRBV6-2/TRBV6-3
CASSQDGLGRETQYF TGTGCCAGCAGCCAAGATGGACTGGGGAGGGAGACCCAGTACTTC TRBJ2-5 NA NA TRBV14
CASSLAEDRGGYEQYF TGTGCCAGCAGCCTCGCCGAGGACAGGGGCGGCTACGAGCAGTACTTC TRBJ2-7 many TRBD1 TRBV13
CASPPGPSTGELFF TGTGCCAGCCCTCCAGGACCGAGCACCGGGGAGCTGTTTTTT TRBJ2-2 NA NA TRBV6-2/TRBV6-3
CASSYSIGGDEKLFF TGTGCCAGCAGTTACTCGATCGGGGGTGATGAAAAGCTGTTTTTT TRBJ1-4 NA NA TRBV6-2/TRBV6-3
CSARPARRANTEAFF TGCAGTGCTAGACCGGCCCGGAGGGCTAACACTGAAGCTTTCTTT TRBJ1-1 many NA TRBV20-1
CASSDTFYQPQHF TGTGCCAGCAGCGACACGTTTTATCAGCCCCAGCATTTT TRBJ1-5 many NA TRBV3-1
CATQGEGYTF TGTGCCACGCAGGGGGAGGGCTACACCTTC TRBJ1-2 many TRBD1 TRBV10-3
CSVVASDYGYTF TGCAGCGTTGTAGCGTCAGATTATGGCTACACCTTC TRBJ1-2 many NA TRBV29-1
CAFTGGPNMNTEAFF TGTGCCTTTACAGGGGGCCCGAATATGAACACTGAAGCTTTCTTT TRBJ1-1 many TRBD1 TRBV30
CASSEGRLGTNEKLFF TGTGCCAGCAGTGAGGGCAGATTGGGAACTAATGAAAAACTGTTTTTT TRBJ1-4 many NA TRBV2
CASSPRGLGRYNEQFF TGTGCCAGCAGCCCTAGGGGGCTCGGGAGATACAATGAGCAGTTCTTC TRBJ2-1 NA NA TRBV5-4
CASSIGRFVRYGYTF TGTGCCAGTAGTATAGGCAGGTTTGTTCGGTATGGCTACACCTTC TRBJ1-2 few NA TRBV19
CASSPALAGGHEQFF TGTGCCAGCAGTCCGGCCCTAGCGGGAGGGCATGAGCAGTTCTTC TRBJ2-1 many TRBD2 TRBV28
CASVRGGVYSGANVLTF TGTGCCAGCGTGCGGGGGGGCGTCTACTCTGGGGCCAACGTCCTGACTTTC TRBJ2-6 many TRBD2 TRBV11-2
CASSSNLAGELFF TGTGCCAGCAGTTCCAACTTGGCCGGGGAGCTGTTTTTT TRBJ2-2 many NA TRBV28